This T cell receptor (beta chain) was recorded in a study of T cell clonotyping in hematopoietic cell transplantation (dated by TCRdb to about 2021). For context, the study as a whole: Recipient samples taken before transplant were obtained following cytoreduction. A total of 150 or so blood samples were gathered in the study from 35 to 45 consecutive transplant recipients along with their related donors. Patient recruitment ran from 2015 to early 2017, and follow-up continued until September 2020 or death.

Comment on this clone: Its binding antigen is unknown. No much larger clonotype is one base removed from it; base qualities were not supplied.

Study-level results and caveats: A decrease in recipient TCR diversity was observed after transplant, and a progressive increase in pathologically expanded clonotypes was seen from day 30 to day 180. Only a small fraction of recipient repertoires overlapped donor repertoires, with over 97% appearing de novo at the given depth. Inverse Simpson Index values from donors and from recipients before transplant predicted broader TCR repertoire diversity after transplant. The sample size was limited and the cells went unsorted, which meant the CD4 and CD8 repertoire contributions could not be told apart.

TCR beta CDR3 regions were amplified from genomic DNA with the immunoSEQ assay, a bias-controlled multiplex PCR using V- and J-specific primers. A proprietary barcode and Illumina adapter sequences were added to the CDR3 amplicons in a second PCR step. An Illumina MiSeq instrument was used to sequence the CDR3 libraries. The authors' analysis ran thus. immunoSEQ Analyzer 3.0 was used for export and quality control, with R Bioconductor and Immunarch used for downstream analyses. Only productive rearrangements in the normalized downsampled data set went into calculating the repertoire metrics. In the normalized cohort, a clonotype counted as pathologically expanded if the clonotype was larger than 5 templates. Repertoire diversity was measured with the Inverse Simpson Index. To capture all clonotypes, the CMV-specificity analyses were run on the non-normalized data set. This immuneACCESS table, as held by TCRdb, lists in-frame sequences with V and J called but not all clones. Of the missing ones, under half trace to an unresolved V gene in checked studies; the others have no known cause. D and trimming come from the DNA, and the V and J calls and clone size come from that table. The sample includes approximately 39,000 clones, with 85% to 95% observed a single time. The ten most abundant clones make up around 1.6% of the sample.

Per the publication, the time point label means: recipient sample about 28 days before transplant, after cytoreduction. Blood from recipients was drawn about 28 days before transplant and again at days 30, 100 and 180 after transplant. Nuclei Lysis Solution was used to extract genomic DNA from fresh or cryopreserved unfractionated peripheral blood mononuclear cells. The input for sequencing was peripheral blood mononuclear cells, taken before stem cell transplant. This TCR came from a man aged 40-50 years with chronic myeloid leukemia. Some clones in this sample may be carry-over from other donors' samples.

In nucleotide form, the sequence is TGTGCCAGCAGTCGACAGGGAACGAACACTGAAGCTTTCTTT. This translates into CASSRQGTNTEAFF. The V and J segments used are TRBV2 and TRBJ1-1; 7 bases in the junction line up with TRBD1. The CDR3 measures 14 amino acids from cysteine to phenylalanine. The only DNA kept is the CDR3, 42 bases in frame from the first base. Trimming accounts for 5 bases at V and 1 base at J, while the number of junction bases matched to no gene is 4. As encoded in the germline V gene, CDR1 is SNHLY while CDR2 is FYNNEI.